Following are 18 T cell receptor beta chains from one sample sequenced in a study of blood T cell repertoires in COVID-19. Sequenced by immunoSEQ multiplex PCR; TCRdb stores in-frame clones only, minus some. The table includes about 300,000 clones, around nine tenths detected once. Material: peripheral blood. The receptor set was obtained from a man aged 35 to 55 with acute or convalescent COVID-19.

This clone has only a few counts. The chain combines TRBV24-1 with TRBJ2-1; 8 bases map to TRBD2. The CDR3 has 14 residues. Germline trimming cut 6 bases from V and 2 bases from J; bases unmatched to any gene: 2. Germline CDR1 and CDR2: KGHDR and SFDVKD. The CDR3 sequence: CATSHSGAYNEQFF. In DNA, the CDR3 is TGTGCCACCAGTCATAGCGGGGCCTACAATGAGCAGTTCTTC.

The J gene is TRBJ1-1, the V gene TRBV6-5; D might be TRBD1 (6 bases). The length of the CDR3 is 13 residues. Trimming removed 7 bases at V and 7 bases at J, with 16 bases between. CDR1 MNHEY and CDR2 SVGAGI come from the germline V gene. CDR3 protein: CASMRTDQLEAFF. The CDR3 nucleotides are TGTGCCAGCATGCGGACAGACCAGCTTGAAGCTTTCTTT.

The sample holds one count of this clone. The chain employs TRBV5-1 and TRBJ1-2, with 9 bases identical to TRBD1. The germline V gene encodes CDR1 SGHRS and CDR2 YFSETQ. This CDR3 contains 13 residues. The junction had 2 bases not matched to a gene; V was cut back by 0 bases and J by 8 bases. Here the CDR3 reads CASSLETGGGYTF. CDR3 bases: TGCGCCAGCAGCTTGGAGACAGGGGGAGGCTACACCTTC.

This chain connects TRBV3-1 (or the pseudogene TRBV3-2) to TRBJ1-2; the D is unclear. CDR3 length: 14 residues. V dropped 4 bases and J dropped 0 bases, with 9 bases sitting between them. Germline-derived CDR1 and CDR2 are LGHDT and YNNKEL (reference sequence). The chain's CDR3 is CASSLPSANYGYTF. In DNA form, the CDR3 reads TGTGCCAGCAGCCTACCTAGTGCTAACTATGGCTACACCTTC.

Only a few counts were recorded for this clone. V gene TRBV19 combines with J gene TRBJ1-2; 7 bases align to TRBD1. The CDR3 length is 16 residues. V trimming: 7 bases; J trimming: 8 bases; junction bases outside the gene matches: 19. Germline-derived CDR1 and CDR2 are LNHDA and SQIVND (reference sequence). The CDR3, as DNA: TGTGCCAGTACCATGGGTTTTCAGGGCAGGGGGAGCGGCTACACCTTC. Amino acid sequence: CASTMGFQGRGSGYTF.

Turning to this clone: This sample also contains other DNA sequences that code for the same CDR3. In DNA, the CDR3 is TGTGCCAGCAGTTACAGGGGGTTGAACACTGAAGCTTTCTTT. It codes for CASSYRGLNTEAFF. The genes are TRBV2 and TRBJ1-1; TRBD1 agrees at 8 bases. Germline V gene data show CDR1 as SNHLY and CDR2 as FYNNEI. The CDR3 runs 14 residues. After removal of 5 bases from V and 0 bases from J, the junction contained 2 bases not matched to a gene.

CDR3 amino acids: CASSLGQGVVNTEAFF. CDR3 coding DNA: TGTGCCAGCAGTTTAGGACAGGGGGTAGTGAACACTGAAGCTTTCTTT. J is TRBJ1-1 and V is TRBV6-5; 10 nucleotides agree with TRBD1. This CDR3 region has 16 residues. Germline V gives CDR1 MNHEY, CDR2 SVGAGI. Trimming at V came to 4 bases and at J to 0 bases, leaving 5 bases not matched to a gene.

The chain has TRBV3-1 (or the pseudogene TRBV3-2) and TRBJ2-4; D perhaps matches TRBD2 (5 bases). The CDR3 totals 16 residues. Trimming shortened V by 6 bases and J by 0 bases, and 15 bases separated the two germline ends. Germline CDR1 and CDR2: LGHDT and YNNKEL (reference sequence). The CDR3 coding sequence is TGTGCCAGCAGAAGCTCGGGGTCGCTAGCCAAAAACATTCAGTACTTC. It yields the protein CASRSSGSLAKNIQYF.

V usage is TRBV10-3 and J usage is TRBJ1-5; 7 positions agree with TRBD1. With V trimmed by 6 bases and J by 0 bases, 8 bases remained unmatched. There are 16 residues in the CDR3. In germline, CDR1 is ENHRY, CDR2 SYGVKD. CDR3 residues: CAISPGQTISNQPQHF. CDR3 coding DNA: TGTGCCATCAGCCCGGGACAGACCATTAGCAATCAGCCCCAGCATTTT.

The chain employs TRBV15 and TRBJ2-1; D unclear. This CDR3 spans 12 amino acids. Trimming took 1 base from V and 8 from J, leaving 6 bases between them. CDR1 is LNHNV and CDR2 is YYDKDF in the germline V gene (reference sequence). The CDR3 loop reads CATSRGHYEQFF. The CDR3 region has the DNA TGTGCCACCAGCAGAGGACATTATGAGCAGTTCTTC.

The chain joins TRBV19 to TRBJ1-5, with D possibly matching TRBD1 (5 bases). CDR1 and CDR2 from the germline V gene are LNHDA and SQIVND (reference sequence). With 3 bases removed from V and 6 bases from J, the gap between germline ends came to 15 bases. This CDR3 region has 15 residues. The CDR3 reads CASSMYQGTAQPQHF. CDR3 sequence (DNA): TGTGCCAGTAGTATGTATCAGGGTACGGCTCAGCCCCAGCATTTT.

This chain uses TRBV6-5 with TRBJ1-1; D not certain. Per the germline V gene, CDR1 is MNHEY and CDR2 is SVGAGI. The V and J ends lost 8 bases and 5 bases respectively, with 9 bases between them. This CDR3 spans 11 amino acids. CDR3: CASWSRTEAFF. As DNA, the CDR3 is TGTGCCAGCTGGTCTAGGACTGAAGCTTTCTTT.

The chain combines TRBV4-2 with TRBJ1-2; D remains ambiguous. With 3 bases removed from V and 4 bases from J, the gap between germline ends came to 6 bases. The CDR3 has 12 amino acids. CDR1 is LGHNA, CDR2 YNFKEQ, per germline. The CDR3 coding sequence is TGTGCCAGCAGCCAGCAGTCCTATGGCTACACCTTC. Residues: CASSQQSYGYTF.

The chain links TRBV27 to TRBJ2-1; TRBD2 agrees at 8 bases. The V and J ends lost 3 bases and 4 bases, in that order; junction bases with no gene match: 5. CDR1 MNHEY and CDR2 SMNVEV come from the germline V gene (reference sequence). CDR3 length equals 15 residues. The CDR3 here is CASSFGAGAYNEQFF. The CDR3 region has the DNA TGTGCCAGCAGTTTTGGAGCGGGGGCTTACAATGAGCAGTTCTTC.

The V and J genes are TRBV9 and TRBJ1-2; no reliable D call. V shed 6 bases and J shed 4 bases, with 16 bases lying between them. This CDR3 has 14 residues. Germline CDR1 SGDLS, CDR2 YYNGEE. CDR3 amino acids: CASTPPAPSYGYTF. The DNA for the CDR3 is TGTGCCAGCACCCCTCCCGCCCCTAGCTATGGCTACACCTTC.

The chain couples TRBV6-5 to TRBJ2-1; 13 bases line up with TRBD2. Germline values: CDR1 MNHEY, CDR2 SVGAGI. This CDR3 comprises 15 residues. The V gene end was trimmed by 5 bases and the J gene end by 7 bases; junction bases not matched to a gene: 5. The CDR3 nucleotides read TGTGCCAGCAGTACCGGGACTAGCGGGGTAAATGAGCAGTTCTTC. Translated: CASSTGTSGVNEQFF.

The chain links TRBV27 to TRBJ1-6, with TRBD1 as a possible D gene (5 bases). V shed 5 bases and J shed 3 bases, with 23 bases lying between them. CDR1 and CDR2 (germline): MNHEY, SMNVEV (reference sequence). The CDR3 sequence is 19 residues long. CDR3 region: CASSDRTLTGGFYNSPLHF. The CDR3 DNA reads TGTGCCAGCAGTGATAGGACCCTGACTGGGGGGTTCTATAATTCACCCCTCCACTTT.

This clone was detected only a few times. Compared with germline, one end of the junction differs, possibly owing to a read error. This sequence joins TRBV11-1 and TRBJ1-2, with D possibly being TRBD1 (6 bases). From germline, CDR1 is SGHAT and CDR2 FQDESV (reference sequence). The CDR3 loop spans 11 amino acids. The CDR3 spells CASSGTGTPYF. CDR3 in DNA: TGTGCCAGCAGCGGAACCGGGACACCTTACTTC.